This T cell receptor beta chain was obtained from a study of post-analysis software for immune sequencing data (dated by TCRdb to about 2015). Regarding the study in general: Relapsing-remitting, secondary progressive and progressive-relapsing multiple sclerosis were recorded as disease courses, and subtype annotation was lacking for some patients. The multiple sclerosis patient repertoires were compared with about a dozen previously published healthy control repertoires from donors aged roughly 6 to 27 years. A subset of samples was prepared in parallel using single-end sample barcoding, then pooled and co-amplified after Illumina adapter ligation. General findings and caveats noted by the study authors: Direct clustering with F measure revealed strong co-clustering of samples prepared in the same batch, which led to a batch-effect correction. The multiple sclerosis patient group was slightly younger than the control group. Four to six TRBV segments, including TRBV5-6, TRBV5-1 and TRBV20-1, were significantly more frequent in patients than controls. Normalized Chao1 diversity was significantly lower in multiple sclerosis patients than controls, suggesting substantial peripheral T-cell clonal expansion.

TCR beta repertoires were profiled from peripheral blood of roughly twelve young patients with multiple sclerosis to demonstrate the VDJtools post-analysis software. The multiple sclerosis patients were children and adolescents ranging in age from roughly 6 to 15 years. Library prep was done by PCR. TCRdb records Illumina HiSeq 2500 as the sequencer. To reduce PCR and sequencing biases, unique molecular identifiers were incorporated into the TCR beta cDNA libraries. Approximately 500,000 cDNA molecules were obtained per 1 to 10 million input T cells, so each molecule approximated one T cell. The patient libraries were prepared and sequenced with the same protocol used for the earlier healthy control dataset. Within a given batch, samples were prepared together, multiplexed and sequenced on the same HiSeq lane. As for how the authors treated the data: MIGEC was used to process the raw barcoded reads, and molecular identifier groups with only a single read were discarded before consensus assembly and CDR3 extraction. Clonotype tables were post-analysed with VDJtools, normalizing diversity by down-sampling all datasets to the smallest sample size. Repertoire overlap clustering matched CDR3 amino acid but not nucleotide sequences to correct batch-related cross-sample contamination. In-frame beta chains were kept once TCRdb had trimmed the public reads at Q25 with fastp and called clones with MiXCR. For every CDR3 protein sequence, its rows merge into one entry that carries the most common genes and DNA. Here the V and J calls rest on TCRdb's processing, not on the authors' analysis. The table for this sample lists hundreds of thousands of distinct CDR3 sequences; 25% to 30% of them were counted only once. The top ten clones comprise around 0.6% of the sample.

This clonotype showed up just a few times. The target of this receptor is not known. No base-level quality is on record; no much larger clone is a single base apart. V and J are trimmed by 5 bases and 3 bases, and the gene matches miss 7 bases of the junction. CDR1 and CDR2 are read off the germline V gene as SGHTA and FQGNSA. The CDR3 numbers 14 residues from cysteine through phenylalanine. Only the CDR3 region is kept as DNA, spanning 42 bases read in frame from base 1. Sample: blood. The sequence links TRBV7-2 to TRBJ2-7; 7 middle bases align to TRBD1. The origin of this receptor is a girl aged 5 to 17 with multiple sclerosis. The CDR3 has the sequence CASSPSGTDYEQYF. The DNA is as follows: TGTGCCAGCAGCCCTAGTGGGACAGACTACGAGCAGTACTTC. The CDR3 plus the reference TRBV7-2 and TRBJ2-7 genes for the other parts give the full variable domain: GAGVSQSPSNKVTEKGKDVELRCDPISGHTALYWYRQSLGQGLEFLIYFQGNSAPDKSGLPSDRFSAERTGGSVSTLTIQRTQQEDSAVYLCASSPSGTDYEQYFGPGTRLTVT.